These 18 T cell receptor beta chains share one sample of origin, sequenced in a study of radiation and T cells in renal cell carcinoma. Sequencing was performed with immunoSEQ multiplex PCR; in TCRdb, only in-frame clones are kept and a portion is missing. The sample holds around 46,000 clones; approximately 83% are singletons and the top ten take 30% to 35%. The time point: baseline pretreatment blood. The treatment: 15 Gy SBRT to primary tumor, nephrectomy 4 weeks later. The sample was blood, taken from a patient whose treatment included radiotherapy and nephrectomy. These receptors were collected from a woman in her 70s with renal cell carcinoma.

The gene calls are TRBV20-1 and TRBJ2-1; no firm D call. Trimming removed 5 bases at V and 8 bases at J, with 10 bases between. The V gene's germline CDR1 is DFQATT and CDR2 SNEGSKA (reference sequence). There are 11 residues in the CDR3. The CDR3 loop reads CSAVQGHEQFF. The DNA for the CDR3 is TGCAGTGCTGTCCAAGGCCATGAGCAGTTCTTC.

This chain connects TRBV19 to TRBJ2-7; 7 nucleotides line up with TRBD1. V lost 4 bases, J lost 2 bases, and 8 bases stayed unmatched. CDR3 length equals 15 residues. The germline V gene encodes CDR1 LNHDA and CDR2 SQIVND (reference sequence). CDR3 sequence: CASSNLDRRPYEQYF. The CDR3 nucleotides read TGTGCCAGTAGTAATTTGGACAGGAGACCCTACGAGCAGTACTTC.

The V call is TRBV4-3, the J call TRBJ1-3; 9 bases are shared with TRBD1. With 5 bases clipped from V and 0 bases from J, the junction kept 8 bases outside the gene matches. The CDR3 totals 17 residues. Per germline, CDR1 LGHNA and CDR2 YSLEER. In nucleotides, the CDR3 is TGCGCCAGCAGCATACGACACAGGGGGCACTCTGGAAACACCATATATTTT. Amino acid sequence: CASSIRHRGHSGNTIYF.

The rearrangement joins TRBV19 to TRBJ2-3; tentatively, D is TRBD2 (6 bases). The V and J ends lost 5 bases and 1 base respectively, with 13 bases between them. The CDR3 extends over 15 amino acids. Germline loops: CDR1 LNHDA, CDR2 SQIVND (reference sequence). The CDR3 DNA is TGTGCCAGTAGTGGGGGGTCGCCCGGCACAGATACGCAGTATTTT. Protein product: CASSGGSPGTDTQYF.

The genes are TRBV7-8 and TRBJ1-5, with 8 bases matching TRBD1. Germline assignment: CDR1 SGHVS and CDR2 FQNEAQ. The CDR3 spans 14 residues. Losses at the gene ends were 3 bases for V and 7 bases for J; bases not matched to a gene: 5. The CDR3 DNA reads as TGTGCCAGCAGCTTGGACAGGGACATCCAGCCCCAGCATTTT. Its translation: CASSLDRDIQPQHF. The full variable domain, its missing parts supplied by reference TRBV7-8 and TRBJ1-5, is GAGVSQSPRYKVAKRGQDVALRCDPISGHVSLFWYQQALGQGPEFLTYFQNEAQLDKSGLPSDRFFAERPEGSVSTLKIQRTQQEDSAVYLCASSLDRDIQPQHFGDGTRLSIL.

The rearrangement joins TRBV25-1 to TRBJ1-3; tentatively, D is TRBD1 (5 bases). V lost 1 base and J lost 2, with 9 bases in between. This CDR3 comprises 15 residues. Per germline, CDR1 MGHDK and CDR2 SYGVNS. The CDR3 DNA is TGTGCCAGCAGTGAATCCCGGGGCACTGGAAACACCATATATTTT. Encoded protein: CASSESRGTGNTIYF.

This clone was seen a single time. The V gene is TRBV6-1, the J gene TRBJ2-3; 8 bases match TRBD2. CDR1 is MNHNS and CDR2 is SASEGT in the germline V gene. The CDR3 extends over 15 amino acids. J was trimmed by 4 bases and V by 7 bases; bases with no gene match: 10. The CDR3 reads CASMGWSGRSDTQYF. The CDR3 nucleotides read TGTGCCAGCATGGGATGGAGCGGGAGATCAGATACGCAGTATTTT.

This clone appeared once. The rearrangement links TRBV10-3 to TRBJ2-5; 7 bases map to TRBD1. This CDR3 is built from 14 residues. Unmatched junction bases numbered 3, after V lost 0 bases and J lost 5 bases. Germline CDR1 ENHRY, CDR2 SYGVKD. The CDR3 DNA follows: TGTGCCATCAGTGAGTCGAAGGGGGCTGAGACCCAGTACTTC. Protein product: CAISESKGAETQYF.

This rearrangement joins TRBV6-5 to TRBJ2-3; weak D call: TRBD1 (5 bases). Germline assignment: CDR1 MNHEY and CDR2 SVGAGI. The CDR3 contains 16 residues. Trimming left V 0 bases short and J 0 bases short, with 10 bases between. CDR3 in amino acids: CASSYSGRVSTDTQYF. DNA of the CDR3: TGTGCCAGCAGTTACTCTGGCAGGGTGAGCACAGATACGCAGTATTTT.

The chain recombines TRBV9 with TRBJ1-4; 8 nucleotides agree with TRBD1. CDR3 length: 15 residues. Germline lookup yields CDR1 SGDLS and CDR2 YYNGEE. The junction had 6 bases not matched to a gene; V was cut back by 4 bases and J by 4 bases. The CDR3 is CASSPQDRDNEKLFF. In DNA, the CDR3 is TGTGCCAGCAGCCCCCAGGACAGGGATAATGAAAAACTGTTTTTT.

The chain is built from TRBV5-1 and TRBJ2-7; D may be TRBD1 or TRBD2 (6 bases each). Germline V gene lookup returns CDR1 SGHRS and CDR2 YFSETQ. The V end was cut by 0 bases, the J end by 3 bases, with 13 bases between. CDR3 length: 15 amino acids. CDR3 loop: CASSLVAGHDYEQYF. In nucleotides, the CDR3 is TGCGCCAGCAGCTTGGTGGCGGGACACGACTACGAGCAGTACTTC.

The V call is TRBV5-1, the J call TRBJ2-7; TRBD1 matches 10 bases. The germline V gene has CDR1 SGHRS and CDR2 YFSETQ. With 4 bases clipped from V and 3 bases from J, the junction kept 7 bases outside the gene matches. This CDR3 is 15 amino acids long. The chain's CDR3 is CASSPRQGALYEQYF. For the CDR3, the DNA is TGCGCCAGCAGCCCTAGACAGGGGGCCCTCTACGAGCAGTACTTC.

V and J are TRBV25-1 and TRBJ2-7; the D is unclear. This CDR3 region has 11 residues. Trimming took 8 bases from V and 1 from J, leaving 6 bases between them. CDR1 is MGHDK, CDR2 SYGVNS, per germline. In DNA form, the CDR3 reads TGTGCCAGCTCTATTTCCTACGAGCAGTACTTC. Translation: CASSISYEQYF.

The chain carries TRBV30 and TRBJ1-5, with D possibly being TRBD1 (5 bases). Per germline, CDR1 GTSNPN and CDR2 SVGIG (reference sequence). The CDR3 is 14 amino acids. Deletions cut 1 base from V and 2 bases from J, with 9 bases between. The CDR3 protein is CAWSGTGGNQPQHF. Written as DNA, the CDR3 is TGTGCCTGGAGTGGGACGGGGGGCAATCAGCCCCAGCATTTT.

The chain employs TRBV6-5 and TRBJ1-2; 8 positions match TRBD1. Germline CDR1 reads MNHEY; CDR2 reads SVGAGI. This CDR3 is 11 amino acids long. V shed 5 bases and J 11 bases; nucleotides not matched to a gene: 4. CDR3 coding DNA: TGTGCCAGCAGTCCCGGGACAGGATACACCTTC. Translating it yields CASSPGTGYTF.

The table lists this clone with a count of one. The gene calls are TRBV10-1 and TRBJ2-1; TRBD1 aligns across 7 bases. Germline CDR1 reads WNHNN; CDR2 reads SYGVQD (reference sequence). J gave up 10 bases and V 1 base, and 13 bases lay outside the gene matches. The CDR3 runs to 16 residues. The CDR3 here is CASSELRRQGPREQFF. CDR3 DNA sequence: TGCGCCAGCAGTGAGTTAAGGAGACAGGGCCCACGAGAGCAGTTCTTC.

The V and J genes are TRBV19 and TRBJ1-1, with D possibly TRBD1 on 5 matching bases. CDR1 is LNHDA and CDR2 is SQIVND in the germline V gene (reference sequence). V lost 5 bases and J lost 1, with 17 bases in between. CDR3 length equals 16 residues. DNA of the CDR3: TGTGCCAGTAGTGCACGCTCTGGGACGGCGAACACTGAAGCTTTCTTT. Encoded protein: CASSARSGTANTEAFF.

Here the CDR3 reads CASSPVGGGGNTIYF. CDR3 DNA sequence: TGTGCCAGCAGCCCCGTGGGTGGGGGGGGAAACACCATATATTTT. The chain carries TRBV7-8 and TRBJ1-3; D might be TRBD1 (5 bases). Germline lookup yields CDR1 SGHVS and CDR2 FQNEAQ. The germline V and J ends were trimmed by 5 bases and 4 bases, with 15 bases remaining between them. CDR3 length: 15 residues.